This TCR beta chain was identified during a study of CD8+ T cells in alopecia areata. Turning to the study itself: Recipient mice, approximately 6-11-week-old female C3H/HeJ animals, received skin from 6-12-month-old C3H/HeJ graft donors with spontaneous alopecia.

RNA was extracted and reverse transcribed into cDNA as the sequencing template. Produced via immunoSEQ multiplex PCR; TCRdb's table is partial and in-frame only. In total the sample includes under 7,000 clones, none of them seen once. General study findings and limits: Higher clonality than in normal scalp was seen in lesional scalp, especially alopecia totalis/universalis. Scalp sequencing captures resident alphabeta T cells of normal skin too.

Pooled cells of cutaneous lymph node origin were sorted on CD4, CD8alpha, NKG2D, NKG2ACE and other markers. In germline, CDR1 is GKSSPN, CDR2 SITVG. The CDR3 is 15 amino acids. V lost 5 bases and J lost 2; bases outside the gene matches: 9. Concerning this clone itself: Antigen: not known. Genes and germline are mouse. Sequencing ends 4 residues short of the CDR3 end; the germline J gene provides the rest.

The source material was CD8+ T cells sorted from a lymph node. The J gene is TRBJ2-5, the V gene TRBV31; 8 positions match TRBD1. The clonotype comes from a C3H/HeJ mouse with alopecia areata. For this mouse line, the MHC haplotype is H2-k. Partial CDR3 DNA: TGTGCCTGGGTATCTCTTGACAGGGGCCAAGAC. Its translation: CAWVSLDRGQD. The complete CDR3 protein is CAWVSLDRGQDTQYF.